A single sample gave rise to the 8 T cell receptor beta chains below, sequenced in a study of blood T cells in healthy people across ages. A J-beta primer mix and a sample-barcoded 5' primer were used in a second PCR of roughly 7 to 12 cycles. Via MiXCR, TCRdb re-called the 5' RACE reads, giving one row per CDR3 protein. The sample holds about 970,000 distinct CDR3 sequences, 51% seen once. The specimen sequenced was blood. The receptors come from a woman aged 60-75 years in good health.

This clonotype was detected a few times. The chain couples TRBV9 to TRBJ2-3; D tentatively fits TRBD1 or TRBD2 (5 bases each). Germline-derived CDR1 and CDR2 are SGDLS and YYNGEE. V was clipped by 0 bases and J by 6 bases, with 14 bases between them. CDR3 length: 15 residues. CDR3 region: CASSVGSGGLDTQYF. In DNA, the CDR3 is TGTGCCAGCAGCGTAGGTTCTGGGGGATTGGATACGCAGTATTTT. Supplemented by reference TRBV9 and TRBJ2-3, the full variable domain reads DSGVTQTPKHLITATGQRVTLRCSPRSGDLSVYWYQQSLDQGLQFLIQYYNGEERAKGNILERFSAQQFPDLHSELNLSSLELGDSALYFCASSVGSGGLDTQYFGPGTRLTVL.

This chain joins TRBV6-5 and TRBJ1-5; 8 nucleotides align to TRBD1. The junction had 5 bases not matched to a gene; V was cut back by 6 bases and J by 4 bases. This CDR3 spans 14 amino acids. CDR1 is MNHEY, CDR2 SVGAGI, per germline. The CDR3 loop is CASRERQGNQPQHF. The CDR3 bases are TGTGCCAGCAGGGAAAGACAGGGGAATCAGCCCCAGCATTTT.

This clonotype was recorded a few times. The rearrangement links TRBV29-1 to TRBJ2-1; D is perhaps TRBD2 (5 bases). Trimming shortened V by 3 bases and J by 7 bases, and 13 bases separated the two germline ends. The germline gives CDR1 SQVTM, CDR2 ANQGSEA. There are 13 residues in the CDR3. CDR3 amino acids: CSVEEVGSNEQFF. CDR3 nucleotides: TGCAGCGTTGAGGAGGTAGGATCGAATGAGCAGTTCTTC.

This clonotype was seen a handful of times. The CDR3 protein is CASGQANEREQYF. The CDR3 DNA is TGTGCCAGCGGACAGGCCAATGAGCGAGAGCAGTACTTC. The chain links TRBV6-2 or TRBV6-3 to TRBJ2-7, with TRBD1 matching over 7 bases. Trimming at V came to 8 bases and at J to 7 bases, leaving 11 bases not matched to a gene. The CDR3 consists of 13 residues. The germline V gene encodes CDR1 MNHEY and CDR2 SVGEGT.

The chain is built from TRBV18 and TRBJ2-5, with a tentative D call TRBD2 (5 bases). This CDR3 contains 14 residues. In germline, CDR1 is KGHSH, CDR2 LQKENI. V was shortened by 2 bases and J by 11 bases, with 18 bases between the two germline ends. The CDR3 spells CASSPARETNEQYF. CDR3 nucleotide sequence: TGTGCCAGCTCACCAGCCCGGGAAACCAATGAGCAGTACTTC.

In its sample, this clonotype was seen a few times. This chain joins TRBV6-1 and TRBJ1-4; no definite D call. CDR3 length: 13 amino acids. Per germline, CDR1 MNHNS and CDR2 SASEGT. V shed 7 bases and J shed 10 bases, with 16 bases lying between them. The DNA of the CDR3 is TGTGCCAGCACCTCGATTAACCAAGGAAAACTGTTTTTT. Its translation: CASTSINQGKLFF.

The chain recombines TRBV11-3 with TRBJ1-2; the D gene is possibly TRBD1 (5 bases). Trimming stripped 10 bases from V and 5 bases from J, with 23 bases between. The CDR3 length is 15 residues. Germline V lookup: CDR1 SGHNT, CDR2 YENEEA. Written as DNA, the CDR3 is TGTGCCATCCGGGGGACTCCATCCGCCCAATATGGCTACACCTTC. Translation gives CAIRGTPSAQYGYTF.

V gene TRBV7-6 combines with J gene TRBJ2-7; 9 nucleotides match TRBD1. The V and J ends lost 0 bases and 9 bases, in that order; junction bases with no gene match: 9. Germline V gene sequence: CDR1 SGHVS, CDR2 FNYEAQ. The CDR3 is 15 amino acids. CDR3 nucleotide sequence: TGTGCCAGCAGCTTAGCTGAGGACAGGGGACTCCGGCAGTACTTC. Protein sequence: CASSLAEDRGLRQYF. Complete variable domain (other parts from reference TRBV7-6 and TRBJ2-7): GAGVSQSPRYKVTKRGQDVALRCDPISGHVSLYWYRQALGQGPEFLTYFNYEAQQDKSGLPNDRFSAERPEGSISTLTIQRTEQRDSAMYRCASSLAEDRGLRQYFGPGTRLTVT.